Following are 22 T cell receptor beta chains from one sample sequenced in a study of T cell changes during pregnancy in multiple sclerosis. Some clones are missing from TCRdb's copy, which holds only in-frame ones; the method was immunoSEQ multiplex PCR. Counted here are about 30,000 clones, 90% occurring once; the ten biggest clones make up 4.3%. Here the sequenced sample was CD8+ T cells from peripheral blood mononuclear cells, taken in the second trimester of pregnancy. The receptor source for this set is a female donor with multiple sclerosis, enrolled in a pregnancy study.

On this clone: The DNA is left out, because the CDR3 cannot be placed on it with certainty; the CDR3 is given as TCRdb lists it. The chain combines TRBV12-2 with TRBJ1-5. TRBV12-2 is noted as a pseudogene. The CDR3 spans 14 residues, counting both ends. CDR3: CASRYKCTDQPQHF.

The genes are TRBV27 and TRBJ2-7; TRBD2 agrees at 7 bases. CDR3 length: 16 amino acids. V was pared by 0 bases and J by 2 bases, with 7 bases of the junction left unmatched. Germline-derived CDR1 and CDR2 are MNHEY and SMNVEV (reference sequence). CDR3 loop: CASSLSSGTTTYEQYF. The CDR3 DNA is TGTGCCAGCAGTTTATCTTCCGGGACTACCACCTACGAGCAGTACTTC.

V is TRBV11-2 and J is TRBJ1-1; 7 positions agree with TRBD1. V was clipped by 2 bases and J by 0 bases; unmatched bases: 12. The CDR3 is made up of 18 amino acids. Germline CDR1 and CDR2: SGHAT and FQNNGV. The chain's CDR3 is CASSLWEDRAGLNTEAFF. CDR3 DNA sequence: TGTGCCAGCAGCTTATGGGAAGACAGGGCAGGTCTGAACACTGAAGCTTTCTTT.

J is TRBJ2-7 and V is TRBV27, with 9 nucleotides matching TRBD1. Germline V gene data show CDR1 as MNHEY and CDR2 as SMNVEV (reference sequence). The V gene end was trimmed by 5 bases and the J gene end by 0 bases; junction bases not matched to a gene: 5. This CDR3 is 15 amino acids long. CDR3 protein: CASSSYRGRSYEQYF. The CDR3 coding sequence is TGTGCCAGCAGTAGTTACAGGGGGCGCTCCTACGAGCAGTACTTC.

V usage is TRBV5-1 and J usage is TRBJ2-2; 7 nucleotides match TRBD2. Germline values: CDR1 SGHRS, CDR2 YFSETQ. Germline trimming cut 0 bases from V and 2 bases from J; bases unmatched to any gene: 7. The CDR3 length is 17 residues. The CDR3 region is CASSLAGLADNTGELFF. The CDR3 DNA sequence: TGCGCCAGCAGCTTGGCCGGGCTAGCGGACAACACCGGGGAGCTGTTTTTT.

The chain links TRBV7-6 to TRBJ2-1, with 10 bases identical to TRBD2. The CDR3 is 14 amino acids. The V gene end was trimmed by 6 bases and the J gene end by 8 bases; junction bases not matched to a gene: 7. Per the germline V gene, CDR1 is SGHVS and CDR2 is FNYEAQ. DNA of the CDR3: TGTGCCAGCAGTCTAGCGGGAGATAGCTATGAGCAGTTCTTC. Translation: CASSLAGDSYEQFF.

The chain employs TRBV9 and TRBJ1-1, with 12 bases aligning to TRBD1. This CDR3 is 17 amino acids long. The germline CDR1 and CDR2 sequences are SGDLS and YYNGEE. The V and J ends lost 3 bases and 0 bases, in that order; junction bases with no gene match: 6. CDR3 sequence reads: CASSDGTGGHMNTEAFF. CDR3 in DNA: TGTGCCAGCAGCGATGGGACAGGGGGCCACATGAACACTGAAGCTTTCTTT.

This rearrangement joins TRBV6-1 to TRBJ2-7; the D is unclear. Trimming pared 2 bases from V and 2 bases from J, leaving 22 bases between. In germline, CDR1 is MNHNS, CDR2 SASEGT. This CDR3 is built from 18 residues. Here the CDR3 reads CASSEPTYGSQNAYEQYF. CDR3 bases: TGTGCCAGCAGTGAACCAACTTACGGTAGCCAAAACGCCTACGAGCAGTACTTC.

The chain uses TRBV27 and TRBJ2-5; 7 nucleotides align to TRBD1. The tail of the sequence fits TRBJ2-7 better, so the J call may be wrong. The length of the CDR3 is 14 residues. Germline lookup yields CDR1 MNHEY and CDR2 SMNVEV (reference sequence). The CDR3 region is CASSFTGTVYEQYF. The CDR3 nucleotides read TGTGCCAGCAGTTTTACCGGGACAGTCTACGAGCAGTACTTC.

J is TRBJ1-2 and V is TRBV28, with 8 positions matching TRBD1. The CDR3 extends over 14 amino acids. V was pared by 3 bases and J by 8 bases, with 8 bases of the junction left unmatched. Germline CDR1 and CDR2: MDHEN and SYDVKM. The CDR3 region is CASSFVSGGEGYTF. The CDR3, as DNA: TGTGCCAGCAGTTTTGTTTCAGGGGGCGAAGGCTACACCTTC.

The J gene is TRBJ1-5, the V gene TRBV18, with TRBD1 identical over 8 bases. CDR3 length: 15 residues. Germline assignment: CDR1 KGHSH and CDR2 LQKENI. V lost 6 bases and J lost 5; bases outside the gene matches: 9. The CDR3 reads CASSEQGGMYQPQHF. CDR3 DNA: TGTGCCAGCTCGGAACAGGGGGGGATGTATCAGCCCCAGCATTTT.

The rearrangement links TRBV7-9 to TRBJ1-5; 9 bases are shared with TRBD1. Looked up from germline, CDR1 is SEHNR and CDR2 is FQNEAQ (reference sequence). This CDR3 is built from 12 residues. With 11 bases clipped from V and 6 bases from J, the junction kept 5 bases outside the gene matches. The DNA of the CDR3 is TGTGCCCAGGACAGGGGAGGTCAGCCCCAGCATTTT. Its protein product is CAQDRGGQPQHF.

This clone appeared once. The CDR3 region has the DNA TGCGCCAGCAGTGAGTCGCGGGCCCTATACGAGCAGTACTTC. Translated, it gives CASSESRALYEQYF. The chain couples TRBV10-2 to TRBJ2-7; weak D call: TRBD2 (5 bases). The V gene's germline CDR1 is WSHSY and CDR2 SAAADI. Trimming took 0 bases from V and 4 from J, leaving 10 bases between them. CDR3 length: 14 residues.

The V call is TRBV27, the J call TRBJ1-5; possible D gene TRBD1, 6 bases. V was shortened by 6 bases and J by 3 bases, with 12 bases between the two germline ends. CDR3 size: 14 residues. CDR1 and CDR2 (germline): MNHEY, SMNVEV (reference sequence). The CDR3 here is CASSPDRLNQPQHF. The CDR3 nucleotides read TGTGCCAGCAGCCCAGACAGGCTCAATCAGCCCCAGCATTTT.

The rearrangement joins TRBV27 to TRBJ2-7; 10 positions agree with TRBD2. The CDR3 is 19 residues long. The junction had 13 bases not matched to a gene; V was cut back by 0 bases and J by 2 bases. Germline V gene data show CDR1 as MNHEY and CDR2 as SMNVEV (reference sequence). CDR3 sequence (DNA): TGTGCCAGCAGTTTATCGGCGGTGGTAGCGGGAGGCCTTACCTACGAGCAGTACTTC. This sequence encodes CASSLSAVVAGGLTYEQYF.

The chain recombines TRBV25-1 with TRBJ2-1, with a tentative D call TRBD1 (5 bases). The CDR3 length is 12 residues. The germline CDR1 and CDR2 sequences are MGHDK and SYGVNS. Trimming took 2 bases from V and 6 from J, leaving 5 bases between them. DNA for the CDR3: TGTGCCAGCAGTGAACAGGGCAATGAGCAGTTCTTC. It yields the protein CASSEQGNEQFF.

This clone was counted between two and nine times. The chain combines TRBV29-1 with TRBJ1-1, with D possibly being TRBD1 (6 bases). The CDR3 contains 10 residues. Per germline, CDR1 SQVTM and CDR2 ANQGSEA. Trimming cost V 7 bases and J 9 bases, with 12 bases left between them. The CDR3 nucleotides are TGCAGCGCAGTGGACAGAAAAGCTTTCTTT. It is translated as CSAVDRKAFF.

J is TRBJ2-7 and V is TRBV4-1; 14 bases match TRBD2. After removal of 6 bases from V and 1 base from J, the junction contained 11 bases not matched to a gene. Germline CDR1 and CDR2: MGHRA and YSYEKL. CDR3 length: 18 residues. Written as DNA, the CDR3 is TGCGCCAGCAGGCCTACACGGACTAGCGGGAGGTCGTCCTACGAGCAGTACTTC. Its translation: CASRPTRTSGRSSYEQYF.

This clone was detected only once. The CDR3 loop is CASVDTGLGTDTQYF. CDR3 DNA sequence: TGTGCCAGCGTTGACACAGGGCTTGGCACAGATACGCAGTATTTT. The V gene is TRBV7-9, the J gene TRBJ2-3; a possible D gene is TRBD1 (6 bases). The CDR3 is made up of 15 amino acids. CDR1 is SEHNR, CDR2 FQNEAQ, per germline (reference sequence). V gave up 8 bases and J gave up 1 base, with 16 bases separating them. Variable domain in full (rest from reference TRBV7-9 and TRBJ2-3): DTGVSQNPRHKITKRGQNVTFRCDPISEHNRLYWYRQTLGQGPEFLTYFQNEAQLEKSRLLSDRFSAERPKGSFSTLEIQRTEQGDSAMYLCASVDTGLGTDTQYFGPGTRLTVL.

V usage is TRBV9 and J usage is TRBJ1-3; possibly TRBD1 for D (6 bases). Germline V gives CDR1 SGDLS, CDR2 YYNGEE. CDR3 length equals 14 residues. The V and J ends lost 3 bases and 2 bases respectively, with 9 bases between them. The CDR3 loop reads CASSAGGPGNTIYF. The CDR3 bases are TGTGCCAGCAGCGCGGGGGGGCCTGGAAACACCATATATTTT.

The chain combines TRBV6-6 with TRBJ2-7; 9 positions match TRBD1. Trimming at V came to 2 bases and at J to 3 bases, leaving 8 bases not matched to a gene. The germline gives CDR1 MNHNY, CDR2 SVGAGI (reference sequence). The CDR3 length is 16 residues. The CDR3 bases are TGTGCCAGCAGTTACCGGTCCGGGACAGGGTTCTACGAGCAGTACTTC. Residues: CASSYRSGTGFYEQYF.

This CDR3 is CAIRGDRETEAFF. The CDR3 DNA reads TGTGCCATCAGGGGGGACAGGGAAACTGAAGCTTTCTTT. The V and J genes are TRBV10-3 and TRBJ1-1; 9 bases are a match to TRBD1. The CDR3 length is 13 residues. Germline V gene sequence: CDR1 ENHRY, CDR2 SYGVKD. V gave up 6 bases and J gave up 5 bases; unmatched junction bases: 4.